These 19 T cell receptor beta chains came from one sample sequenced in a study of blood T cell repertoires in COVID-19 (TCRdb year 2020). Libraries were built with the immunoSEQ multiplex PCR assay. This is the immuneACCESS table as TCRdb keeps it, with only in-frame sequences that have V and J called. A part of the clones is gone; compared with another copy, unresolved V genes explain less than half, and the rest is unexplained. This sample lists more than 200,000 clones; 80% to 90% were detected once. Over 4% of the sample is taken by the ten largest. The sequenced sample was PBMCs or T cells enriched from blood (not recorded which). Every receptor here comes from a woman aged 30 to 39 who had recovered from COVID-19.

This clone was seen only a few times. CDR3 DNA: TGTGCCAGTAGTATGAGATTTTCCAGGGGCTACAATGAGCAGTTCTTC. Protein product: CASSMRFSRGYNEQFF. V and J are TRBV19 and TRBJ2-1; TRBD1 might be the D (6 bases). This CDR3 comprises 16 residues. Trimming cost V 3 bases and J 3 bases, with 15 bases left between them. Germline V gene lookup returns CDR1 LNHDA and CDR2 SQIVND (reference sequence).

The V call is TRBV12-5, the J call TRBJ2-3; D is possibly TRBD2 (5 bases). This CDR3 contains 15 residues. V was pared by 6 bases and J by 0 bases, with 13 bases between. Germline V gives CDR1 LGHNT, CDR2 FRNRAP. DNA of the CDR3: TGTGCTAGTGGCCCATCTGAGCGGAGCACAGATACGCAGTATTTT. This gives the protein CASGPSERSTDTQYF.

V is TRBV7-9 and J is TRBJ2-7, with D tentatively TRBD2 (7 bases). V was pared by 7 bases and J by 3 bases, with 19 bases between. The germline V gene encodes CDR1 SEHNR and CDR2 FQNEAQ (reference sequence). This CDR3 spans 15 amino acids. As DNA, the CDR3 is TGTGCCAGCAACGTAGGGGGAGGGGATCTCTACGAGCAGTACTTC. It specifies CASNVGGGDLYEQYF. Complete variable domain (other parts from reference TRBV7-9 and TRBJ2-7): DTGVSQNPRHKITKRGQNVTFRCDPISEHNRLYWYRQTLGQGPEFLTYFQNEAQLEKSRLLSDRFSAERPKGSFSTLEIQRTEQGDSAMYLCASNVGGGDLYEQYFGPGTRLTVT.

The chain carries TRBV7-2 and TRBJ2-3; TRBD2 is a possible D gene (6 bases). The CDR3 length is 14 residues. Trimming removed 4 bases from V and 5 bases from J, with 13 bases in between. Germline V gene lookup returns CDR1 SGHTA and CDR2 FQGNSA. In nucleotides, the CDR3 is TGTGCCAGCAGCTGGAGGGCCGGGGGAGATACGCAGTATTTT. Translated: CASSWRAGGDTQYF.

This chain connects TRBV30 to TRBJ2-7; TRBD1 aligns across 11 bases. V lost 3 bases to trimming and J lost 3 bases; unmatched junction nucleotides: 4. The germline V gene encodes CDR1 GTSNPN and CDR2 SVGIG (reference sequence). This CDR3 is built from 14 residues. The CDR3: CAWSADRGLYEQYF. DNA of the CDR3: TGTGCCTGGAGCGCGGACAGGGGGCTCTACGAGCAGTACTTC.

A word on this clone: At the DNA level, this CDR3 is encoded by other sequences in the same sample as well. The chain employs TRBV27 and TRBJ1-5; the D gene is possibly TRBD1 (5 bases). This CDR3 is 12 amino acids long. CDR1 and CDR2 from the germline V gene are MNHEY and SMNVEV (reference sequence). V lost 6 bases and J 7 bases, leaving 10 bases between the germline ends. This chain's CDR3 is CASSPGGQPQHF. CDR3 bases: TGTGCCAGCAGCCCCGGGGGACAGCCCCAGCATTTT.

This clone was picked up a small number of times. This chain uses TRBV3-1 (or the pseudogene TRBV3-2) with TRBJ2-7, with TRBD1 identical over 7 bases. Trimming took 2 bases from V and 2 from J; bases not matched to a gene: 3. CDR3 length: 14 amino acids. Germline V CDR1 and CDR2: LGHDT, YNNKEL (reference sequence). The CDR3 DNA sequence: TGTGCCAGCAGCCAAAACAGGGGAACCTACGAGCAGTACTTC. It encodes CASSQNRGTYEQYF.

This chain connects TRBV9 to TRBJ2-7; D possibly corresponds to TRBD2 (5 bases). Germline assignment: CDR1 SGDLS and CDR2 YYNGEE. Trimming shortened V by 9 bases and J by 7 bases, and 11 bases separated the two germline ends. There are 10 residues in the CDR3. CDR3 in amino acids: CATLGGEQYF. CDR3 nucleotide sequence: TGTGCCACCCTTGGCGGGGAGCAGTACTTC.

CDR3 sequence: CASSSAAGRETQYF. The DNA for the CDR3 is TGCGCCAGCAGCTCCGCGGCCGGGAGGGAGACCCAGTACTTC. The gene calls are TRBV5-1 and TRBJ2-5, with 7 bases aligning to TRBD2. The CDR3 runs to 14 residues. Germline CDR1 reads SGHRS; CDR2 reads YFSETQ. The trim removed 3 bases at V and 5 bases at J, leaving 7 bases unmatched.

The chain carries TRBV19 and TRBJ1-4, with 10 bases that match TRBD1. The length of the CDR3 is 16 residues. Trimming at V came to 6 bases and at J to 7 bases, leaving 11 bases not matched to a gene. Germline V lookup: CDR1 LNHDA, CDR2 SQIVND (reference sequence). The CDR3: CASRVPGQGPGEKLFF. DNA of the CDR3: TGTGCCAGTAGAGTCCCGGGACAGGGGCCTGGTGAAAAACTGTTTTTT.

This clone came up a few times. The J gene is TRBJ1-3, the V gene TRBV9; no clear D gene. The CDR3 runs to 14 residues. V shed 3 bases and J shed 0 bases, with 7 bases lying between them. Germline lookup yields CDR1 SGDLS and CDR2 YYNGEE. The chain's CDR3 is CASSGEVSGNTIYF. CDR3 sequence (DNA): TGTGCCAGCAGCGGAGAAGTCTCTGGAAACACCATATATTTT.

CDR3: CASRRLEGNQPQHF. CDR3 coding DNA: TGTGCCAGCAGGCGGTTGGAGGGCAATCAGCCCCAGCATTTT. The V call is TRBV27, the J call TRBJ1-5, with unresolved D. Germline V gene sequence: CDR1 MNHEY, CDR2 SMNVEV (reference sequence). V lost 6 bases and J 2 bases, leaving 11 bases between the germline ends. There are 14 residues in the CDR3.

The V gene is TRBV9, the J gene TRBJ1-3, with D maybe TRBD1 (6 bases). V lost 0 bases, J lost 2 bases, and 12 bases lay in between. The V gene's germline CDR1 is SGDLS and CDR2 YYNGEE. This CDR3 region has 16 residues. The CDR3 protein is CASSVVPGVTGNTIYF. The CDR3 DNA sequence: TGTGCCAGCAGCGTAGTTCCAGGGGTGACTGGAAACACCATATATTTT.

V usage is TRBV2 and J usage is TRBJ2-5; D possibly corresponds to TRBD1 (6 bases). V gave up 7 bases and J gave up 1 base, with 10 bases separating them. This CDR3 has 13 amino acids. The germline V gene encodes CDR1 SNHLY and CDR2 FYNNEI. CDR3: CASIQDSQETQYF. The CDR3 nucleotides are TGTGCCAGCATTCAGGACAGCCAAGAGACCCAGTACTTC.

The genes are TRBV2 and TRBJ1-5; 10 nucleotides agree with TRBD1. The germline CDR1 and CDR2 sequences are SNHLY and FYNNEI. The CDR3 has 14 amino acids. The V segment lost 6 bases and the J segment 6 bases; nucleotides outside the gene matches: 5. CDR3 bases: TGTGCCAGCAGAAGGGACAGGGGCTCTCAGCCCCAGCATTTT. Protein: CASRRDRGSQPQHF.

The DNA for the CDR3 is TGTGCCAGCAGCAAAGACAGGAACCTAGCCAAAAACATTCAGTACTTC. It translates to CASSKDRNLAKNIQYF. The J gene is TRBJ2-4, the V gene TRBV7-2; possibly TRBD1 for D (6 bases). In germline, CDR1 is SGHTA, CDR2 FQGNSA. Trimming stripped 5 bases from V and 0 bases from J, with 14 bases between. The CDR3 runs to 16 residues.

The V and J genes are TRBV20-1 and TRBJ2-7; 8 bases align to TRBD1. There are 14 residues in the CDR3. CDR1 is DFQATT, CDR2 SNEGSKA, per germline (reference sequence). Trimming took 3 bases from V and 3 from J; bases not matched to a gene: 7. Here the CDR3 reads CSASWQGALYEQYF. The CDR3 DNA sequence: TGCAGTGCTAGTTGGCAGGGGGCCCTCTACGAGCAGTACTTC.

The chain carries TRBV7-9 and TRBJ1-1; weak D call: TRBD1 (6 bases). V dropped 1 base and J dropped 2 bases, with 11 bases sitting between them. Germline V CDR1 and CDR2: SEHNR, FQNEAQ (reference sequence). The CDR3 is 15 residues long. The CDR3 is CASSLEQGSNTEAFF. As DNA, the CDR3 is TGTGCCAGCAGCTTAGAACAGGGCTCCAACACTGAAGCTTTCTTT.

The chain uses TRBV18 and TRBJ1-5, with a weak D call TRBD1 (5 bases). CDR1 and CDR2 (germline): KGHSH, LQKENI. The CDR3 covers 15 residues. Trimming took 2 bases from V and 5 from J, leaving 13 bases between them. This chain's CDR3 is CASSPSSGGDQPQHF. The CDR3 bases are TGTGCCAGCTCACCATCTTCGGGAGGGGATCAGCCCCAGCATTTT.